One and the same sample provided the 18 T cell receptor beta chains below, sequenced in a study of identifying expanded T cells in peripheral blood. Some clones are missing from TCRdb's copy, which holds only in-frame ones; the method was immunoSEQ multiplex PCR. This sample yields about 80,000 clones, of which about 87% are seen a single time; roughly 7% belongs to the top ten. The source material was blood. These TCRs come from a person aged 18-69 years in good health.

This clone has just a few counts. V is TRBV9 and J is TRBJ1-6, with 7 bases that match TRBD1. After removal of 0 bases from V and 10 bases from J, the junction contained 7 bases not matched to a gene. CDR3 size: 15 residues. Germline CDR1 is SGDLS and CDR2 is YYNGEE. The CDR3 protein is CASSVDAGGRSPLHF. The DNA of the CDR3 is TGTGCCAGCAGCGTAGATGCAGGGGGAAGGTCACCCCTCCACTTT.

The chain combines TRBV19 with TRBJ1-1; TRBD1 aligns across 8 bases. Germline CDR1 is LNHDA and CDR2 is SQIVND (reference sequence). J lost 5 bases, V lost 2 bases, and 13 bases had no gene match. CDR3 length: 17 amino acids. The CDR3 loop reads CASSISRGQGARTEAFF. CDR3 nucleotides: TGTGCCAGTAGTATATCCCGTGGGCAGGGGGCGCGGACTGAAGCTTTCTTT.

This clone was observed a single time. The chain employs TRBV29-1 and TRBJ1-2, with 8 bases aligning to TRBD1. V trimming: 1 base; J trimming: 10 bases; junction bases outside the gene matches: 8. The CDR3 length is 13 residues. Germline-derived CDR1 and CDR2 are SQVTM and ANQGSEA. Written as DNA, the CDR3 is TGCAGCGTTGAAGGCAGGACAGGGCTTTCCTACACCTTC. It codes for CSVEGRTGLSYTF.

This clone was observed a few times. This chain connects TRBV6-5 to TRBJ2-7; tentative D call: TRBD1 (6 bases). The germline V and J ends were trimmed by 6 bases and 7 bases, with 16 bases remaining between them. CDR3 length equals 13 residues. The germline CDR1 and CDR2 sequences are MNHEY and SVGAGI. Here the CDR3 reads CASSPTGKREQYF. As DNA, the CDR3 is TGTGCCAGCAGCCCGACAGGAAAAAGGGAGCAGTACTTC.

This CDR3 is CASTDRGGADTQYF. The CDR3 DNA sequence: TGTGCCAGCACCGACCGCGGTGGCGCAGATACGCAGTATTTT. The genes are TRBV5-6 and TRBJ2-3; the D is unclear. V dropped 6 bases and J dropped 4 bases, with 15 bases sitting between them. The length of the CDR3 is 14 residues. Germline lookup yields CDR1 SGHDT and CDR2 YYEEEE.

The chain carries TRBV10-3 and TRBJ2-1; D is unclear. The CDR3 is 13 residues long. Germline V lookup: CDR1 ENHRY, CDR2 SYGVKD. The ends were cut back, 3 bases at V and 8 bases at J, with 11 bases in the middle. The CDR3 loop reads CAISDGQSDEQFF. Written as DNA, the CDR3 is TGTGCCATCAGTGATGGGCAGTCGGATGAGCAGTTCTTC.

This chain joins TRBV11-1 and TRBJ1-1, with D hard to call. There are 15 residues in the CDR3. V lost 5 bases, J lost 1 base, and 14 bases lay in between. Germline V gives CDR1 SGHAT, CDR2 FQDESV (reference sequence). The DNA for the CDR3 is TGTGCCAGCAGCCCAACGTTTAGGGAGAACACTGAAGCTTTCTTT. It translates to CASSPTFRENTEAFF.

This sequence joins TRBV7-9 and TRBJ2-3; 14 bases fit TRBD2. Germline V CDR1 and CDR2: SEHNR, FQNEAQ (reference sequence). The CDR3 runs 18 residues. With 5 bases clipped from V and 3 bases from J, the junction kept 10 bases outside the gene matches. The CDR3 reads CASSPTSGGAGSTDTQYF. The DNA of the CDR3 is TGTGCCAGCAGCCCGACTAGCGGGGGGGCGGGATCAACAGATACGCAGTATTTT.

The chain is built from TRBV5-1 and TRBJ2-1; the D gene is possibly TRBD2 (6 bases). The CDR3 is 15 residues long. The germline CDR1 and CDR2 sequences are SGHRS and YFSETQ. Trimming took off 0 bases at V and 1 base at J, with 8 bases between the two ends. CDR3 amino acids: CASSLDGGSYNEQFF. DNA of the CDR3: TGCGCCAGCAGCTTGGACGGGGGATCCTACAATGAGCAGTTCTTC.

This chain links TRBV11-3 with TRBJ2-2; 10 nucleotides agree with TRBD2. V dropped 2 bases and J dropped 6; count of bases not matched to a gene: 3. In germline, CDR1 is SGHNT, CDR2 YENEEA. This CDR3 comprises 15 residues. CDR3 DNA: TGTGCCAGCAGCTTACTAGCGGGAGAGTCCGGGGAGCTGTTTTTT. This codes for CASSLLAGESGELFF.

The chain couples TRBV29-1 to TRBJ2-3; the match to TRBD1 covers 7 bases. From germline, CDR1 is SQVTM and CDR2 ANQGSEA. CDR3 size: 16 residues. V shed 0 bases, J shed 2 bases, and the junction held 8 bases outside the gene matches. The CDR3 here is CSVEDRDRVYTDTQYF. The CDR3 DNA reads TGCAGCGTTGAAGACCGTGACAGGGTCTACACAGATACGCAGTATTTT.

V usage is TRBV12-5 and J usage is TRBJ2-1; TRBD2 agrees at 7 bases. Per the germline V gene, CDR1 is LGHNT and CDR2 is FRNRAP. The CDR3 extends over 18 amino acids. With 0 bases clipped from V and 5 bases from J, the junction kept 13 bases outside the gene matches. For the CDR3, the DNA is TGTGCTAGTGGTTTGGTACCGGGAAGGACTAGTGTCGACAATGAGCAGTTCTTC. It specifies CASGLVPGRTSVDNEQFF.

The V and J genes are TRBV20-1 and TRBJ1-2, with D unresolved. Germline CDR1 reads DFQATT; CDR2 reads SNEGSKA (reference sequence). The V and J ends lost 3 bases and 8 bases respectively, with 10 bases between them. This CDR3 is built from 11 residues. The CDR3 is CSASMLGGYTF. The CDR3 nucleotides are TGCAGTGCTAGCATGTTGGGGGGCTACACCTTC.

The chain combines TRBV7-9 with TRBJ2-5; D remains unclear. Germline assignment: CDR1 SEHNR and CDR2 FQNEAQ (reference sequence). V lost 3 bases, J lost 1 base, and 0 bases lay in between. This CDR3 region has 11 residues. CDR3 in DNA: TGTGCCAGCAGCTTCCAAGAGACCCAGTACTTC. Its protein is CASSFQETQYF.

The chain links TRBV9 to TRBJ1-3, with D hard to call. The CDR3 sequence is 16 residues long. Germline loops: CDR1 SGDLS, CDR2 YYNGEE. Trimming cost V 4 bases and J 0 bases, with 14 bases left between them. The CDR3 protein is CASSPRAAISGNTIYF. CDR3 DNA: TGTGCCAGCAGCCCACGGGCAGCCATCTCTGGAAACACCATATATTTT.

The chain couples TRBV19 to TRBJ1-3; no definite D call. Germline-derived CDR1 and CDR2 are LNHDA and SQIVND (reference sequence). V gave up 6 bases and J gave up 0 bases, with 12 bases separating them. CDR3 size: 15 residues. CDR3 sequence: CASRTTVNSGNTIYF. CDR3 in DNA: TGTGCCAGTAGGACTACAGTAAACTCTGGAAACACCATATATTTT.

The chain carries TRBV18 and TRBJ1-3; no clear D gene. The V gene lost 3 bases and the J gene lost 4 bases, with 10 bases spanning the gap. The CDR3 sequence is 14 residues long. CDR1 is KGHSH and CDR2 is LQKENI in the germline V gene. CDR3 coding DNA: TGTGCCAGCTCACCGGGAGTCTCCGGAAACACCATATATTTT. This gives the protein CASSPGVSGNTIYF.

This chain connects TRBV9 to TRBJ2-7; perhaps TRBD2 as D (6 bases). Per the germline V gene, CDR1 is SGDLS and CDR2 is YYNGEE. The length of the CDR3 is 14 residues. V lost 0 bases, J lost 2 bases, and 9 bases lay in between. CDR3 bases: TGTGCCAGCAGCGTAGCCGGGGGAACCTACGAGCAGTACTTC. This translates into CASSVAGGTYEQYF.